This T cell receptor (beta chain) is from a study of T cell clones after liver transplantation. Study background: HCV positivity affected three of eight recipients; the rest lacked autoimmune or viral indications.

Data came from immunoSEQ multiplex PCR; TCRdb stores just in-frame clones and leaves some out. In the table there are 50,000 to 55,000 clones, more than 65% of which are singletons. The CDR3 extends over 16 amino acids. The V gene's germline CDR1 is SGDLS and CDR2 YYNGEE. Trimming pared 0 bases from V and 0 bases from J, leaving 10 bases between. V usage is TRBV9 and J usage is TRBJ1-3; possibly TRBD1 for D (6 bases). The clonotype comes from a human patient who received a liver transplant. T cells may partly derive from the graft donor. The input for sequencing was CD4+ T cells from blood, taken around 52 months after liver transplant. CDR3 sequence reads: CASSVEGGGSGNTIYF. Written as DNA, the CDR3 is TGTGCCAGCAGCGTAGAAGGAGGGGGCTCTGGAAACACCATATATTTT.